This is a list of T cell receptor beta chains from one sample in a study of blood T cell repertoires in COVID-19. TCRdb's table, derived via immunoSEQ multiplex PCR, lists solely in-frame clones and lacks some. The sample consists of about 140,000 clones, roughly 86% of them appearing once. Sequencing input: peripheral blood. Receptors were obtained from a man aged 50-59 years with active or convalescent COVID-19. The CDR3 runs from the conserved cysteine through the conserved F or W. Fields, in order: clone size, J gene, D gene, V gene, CDR3 length, CDR3 protein, CDR3 DNA. The D gene is left open where the match is weak. Where a row states a size, it is once, few, many or the class of an expanded clone; other rows omit it.

once | TRBJ2-7 | TRBD2 | TRBV6-6 | 15 | CASSASGAGGYEQYF | TGTGCCAGCAGCGCCTCGGGGGCGGGAGGCTACGAGCAGTACTTC
- | TRBJ2-7 | TRBD2 | TRBV2 | 13 | CASSENRGTSGLF | TGTGCCAGCAGTGAAAACCGGGGGACTAGTGGACTCTTC
once | TRBJ2-5 | - | TRBV24-1 | 16 | CATSDLHTGGGETQYF | TGTGCCACCAGTGATTTGCATACTGGCGGAGGGGAGACCCAGTACTTC
- | TRBJ2-3 | - | TRBV6-1 | 15 | CASSEDGLGTDTQYF | TGTGCCAGCAGTGAAGACGGACTGGGCACAGATACGCAGTATTTT
- | TRBJ2-3 | - | TRBV24-1 | 14 | CATSDQRSTDTQYF | TGTGCCACCAGTGATCAGCGGAGCACAGATACGCAGTATTTT
few | TRBJ1-1 | TRBD1 | TRBV7-3 | 14 | CASSLDRVNTEAFF | TGTGCCAGCAGCTTAGACAGGGTGAACACTGAAGCTTTCTTT
few | TRBJ1-4 | - | TRBV28 | 15 | CASSLGQSFNEKLFF | TGTGCCAGCAGTTTAGGACAGAGCTTTAATGAAAAACTGTTTTTT
- | TRBJ2-2 | TRBD1 | TRBV2 | 15 | CASTTPGQGFWELFF | TGTGCCAGCACCACGCCGGGACAGGGATTTTGGGAGCTGTTTTTT
- | TRBJ2-7 | TRBD1 | TRBV28 | 12 | CASSYRGHEQYF | TGTGCCAGCAGTTACAGGGGCCACGAGCAGTACTTC
- | TRBJ2-2 | - | TRBV29-1 | 13 | CSGLPRGTGELFF | TGCAGCGGTTTACCCCGGGGCACCGGGGAGCTGTTTTTT
once | TRBJ2-2 | - | TRBV19 | 18 | CASSSLGWNRANTGELFF | TGTGCCAGTAGTAGCCTTGGCTGGAACAGGGCTAACACCGGGGAGCTGTTTTTT
- | TRBJ1-3 | - | TRBV2 | 12 | CASSYSENTIYF | TGTGCCAGCAGCTACAGTGAAAACACCATATATTTT
- | TRBJ2-5 | TRBD2 | TRBV4-1 | 19 | CASSQEFGLAGGTEETQYF | TGCGCCAGCAGCCAAGAGTTCGGGCTAGCGGGAGGGACGGAGGAGACCCAGTACTTC
- | TRBJ1-3 | - | TRBV27 | 14 | CASSRTFSGNTIYF | TGTGCCAGCAGCAGAACCTTCTCTGGAAACACCATATATTTT
- | TRBJ2-2 | - | TRBV6-5 | 12 | CASSSPTGELFF | TGTGCCAGCAGTTCTCCTACCGGGGAGCTGTTTTTT
- | TRBJ2-1 | - | TRBV2 | 13 | CASSAQGITEQFF | TGTGCCAGCAGTGCACAGGGAATCACTGAGCAGTTCTTC
- | TRBJ2-7 | - | TRBV6-1 | 13 | CASSEDRRYEQYF | TGTGCCAGCAGTGAGGACCGGAGGTACGAGCAGTACTTC
- | TRBJ2-1 | TRBD2 | TRBV27 | 19 | CASSLSTLAGGGYYNEQFF | TGTGCCAGCAGTTTATCGACACTAGCGGGAGGAGGGTACTACAATGAGCAGTTCTTC
once | TRBJ1-2 | TRBD1 | TRBV6-5 | 15 | CASSYSNTGGGGYTF | TGTGCCAGCAGTTACTCGAATACAGGGGGCGGTGGCTACACCTTC
- | TRBJ1-1 | - | TRBV6-5 | 13 | CASTGGTSSEAFF | TGTGCCAGCACCGGGGGGACTTCAAGTGAAGCTTTCTTT
- | TRBJ2-5 | TRBD2 | TRBV24-1 | 17 | CATSDGLNGYGGGTQYF | TGTGCCACCAGTGATGGCCTTAACGGTTATGGGGGGGGGACCCAGTACTTC
- | TRBJ2-7 | TRBD1 | TRBV28 | 16 | CASSTPPGTGKDEQYF | TGTGCCAGCAGCACCCCCCCCGGGACAGGGAAGGACGAGCAGTACTTC
- | TRBJ1-1 | - | TRBV3-1/TRBV3-2 | 13 | CASSHRGSTEAFF | TGTGCCAGCAGCCACAGGGGAAGCACTGAAGCTTTCTTT
- | TRBJ1-5 | TRBD1 | TRBV6-5 | 13 | CASRGTDHQPQHF | TGTGCCAGCAGGGGGACAGATCATCAGCCCCAGCATTTT
- | TRBJ2-2 | - | TRBV2 | 14 | CASRPREGIGELFF | TGTGCCAGCAGACCCCGAGAGGGAATAGGGGAGCTGTTTTTT